The next 15 T cell receptor beta chains were all read from a single sample in a study of post-analysis software for immune sequencing data. Study findings and constraints: Comparison of patients with controls showed four or five TRBV segments more frequent in patients, TRBV5-6, TRBV5-1 and TRBV20-1 among them.

Which antigens these TCRs recognize remains unknown. The library was made from cDNA and included unique molecular identifiers. TCRdb re-analysed the PCR reads in MiXCR, keeping a single row per CDR3 protein. The sample yields 740,000 or so distinct CDR3 sequences, roughly 58% seen once. Material for sequencing was blood. The source is a girl between 10 and 17 years old with multiple sclerosis.

The chain recombines TRBV15 with TRBJ2-1; the D gene is possibly TRBD2 (5 bases). Germline V CDR1 and CDR2: LNHNV, YYDKDF (reference sequence). This CDR3 has 12 residues. V was pared by 8 bases and J by 5 bases, with 10 bases between. In nucleotides, the CDR3 is TGTGCCACCGGGAGAACGAACAATGAGCAGTTCTTC. Translation: CATGRTNNEQFF. Full variable domain (outside the CDR3, taken from reference TRBV15 and TRBJ2-1): DAMVIQNPRYQVTQFGKPVTLSCSQTLNHNVMYWYQQKSSQAPKLLFHYYDKDFNNEADTPDNFQSRRPNTSFCFLDIRSPGLGDTAMYLCATGRTNNEQFFGPGTRLTVL.

V and J are TRBV7-9 and TRBJ2-7; the D gene is possibly TRBD2 (5 bases). V lost 5 bases, J lost 0 bases, and 17 bases lay in between. CDR3 length equals 16 residues. Germline assignment: CDR1 SEHNR and CDR2 FQNEAQ (reference sequence). The CDR3 bases are TGTGCCAGCAGCGGGATGACGGGGAAGAGCTCCTACGAGCAGTACTTC. Its translation is CASSGMTGKSSYEQYF. The full variable domain, its missing parts supplied by reference TRBV7-9 and TRBJ2-7, is DTGVSQNPRHKITKRGQNVTFRCDPISEHNRLYWYRQTLGQGPEFLTYFQNEAQLEKSRLLSDRFSAERPKGSFSTLEIQRTEQGDSAMYLCASSGMTGKSSYEQYFGPGTRLTVT.

V is TRBV7-9 and J is TRBJ2-7; TRBD1 agrees at 10 bases. V shed 5 bases, J shed 3 bases, and the junction held 4 bases outside the gene matches. Germline CDR1 and CDR2: SEHNR and FQNEAQ (reference sequence). CDR3 length equals 14 residues. The CDR3 sequence is CASSPTGGGYEQYF. CDR3 in DNA: TGTGCCAGCAGCCCGACAGGGGGCGGCTACGAGCAGTACTTC.

The chain is built from TRBV9 and TRBJ1-3; possible D gene TRBD1, 5 bases. The CDR3 extends over 15 amino acids. Trimming took off 5 bases at V and 0 bases at J, with 12 bases between the two ends. The V gene's germline CDR1 is SGDLS and CDR2 YYNGEE. CDR3 residues: CASRKDGTSGNTIYF. DNA for the CDR3: TGTGCCAGCAGGAAGGACGGGACCTCTGGAAACACCATATATTTT.

The table lists this clonotype with a few counts. The gene calls are TRBV7-9 and TRBJ2-7; D gene unclear. Germline CDR1 SEHNR, CDR2 FQNEAQ (reference sequence). The CDR3 length is 14 residues. V lost 3 bases and J 1 base, leaving 10 bases between the germline ends. The CDR3 spells CASSLSAPSYEQYF. For the CDR3, the DNA is TGTGCCAGCAGCTTGTCAGCACCGTCCTACGAGCAGTACTTC.

The rearrangement joins TRBV12-3 or TRBV12-4 to TRBJ2-3; D perhaps matches TRBD2 (6 bases). Trimming removed 8 bases from V and 3 bases from J, with 12 bases in between. The length of the CDR3 is 13 residues. The CDR3 sequence: CASGTSDTDTQYF. CDR3 DNA sequence: TGTGCCAGCGGGACTTCCGATACAGATACGCAGTATTTT.

In regard to this clonotype: At one of its ends the junction is not consistent with the germline gene, which may arise from a read error. The rearrangement uses TRBV7-7 and TRBJ2-5; TRBD2 matches at 12 bases. The CDR3 is 17 amino acids. Germline V gene lookup returns CDR1 SSHAT and CDR2 FNYEAQ (reference sequence). The CDR3 is CASSFGLAGTLGETQYF. The CDR3 coding sequence is TGTGCTAGCAGCTTCGGACTAGCGGGGACTTTAGGGGAGACCCAGTACTTC.

V gene TRBV29-1 combines with J gene TRBJ2-7; D remains ambiguous. V was clipped by 4 bases and J by 3 bases, with 4 bases between them. The germline CDR1 and CDR2 sequences are SQVTM and ANQGSEA. The CDR3 has 10 residues. The CDR3 protein is CSVVYYEQYF. As DNA, the CDR3 is TGCAGCGTTGTCTACTACGAGCAGTACTTC.

In its sample, this clonotype was seen a few times. The junction departs from the called germline gene at one end, perhaps through a read error. This sequence joins TRBV7-7 and TRBJ2-4; 11 bases are shared with TRBD2. Germline V gene sequence: CDR1 SSHAT, CDR2 FNYEAQ (reference sequence). The CDR3 length is 17 residues. DNA for the CDR3: TGTGCTAGCAGCCCTCCGGGACTAGCGGACCACCGGAGCATTCAGTACTTC. Amino acids: CASSPPGLADHRSIQYF.

Comments on this clonotype: One junction end does not reproduce the germline sequence, and a read error may be involved. The rearrangement uses TRBV12-3 or TRBV12-4 and TRBJ2-3; perhaps D is TRBD1 or TRBD2 (5 bases each). CDR3 length: 15 residues. CDR3 in DNA: TGTGCCAGCAGGGGGACCCCCAAAGGCACAGATGCGCAGTATTTT. It yields the protein CASRGTPKGTDAQYF.

The chain links TRBV29-1 to TRBJ2-5, with 13 bases matching TRBD2. Looked up from germline, CDR1 is SQVTM and CDR2 is ANQGSEA. V lost 1 base and J lost 5; bases outside the gene matches: 7. This CDR3 contains 16 residues. The CDR3 DNA reads TGCAGCGTTGAAGGCACTAGCGGGGGGGCCCGGGAGACCCAGTACTTC. Protein product: CSVEGTSGGARETQYF.

V usage is TRBV7-2 and J usage is TRBJ1-4, with 11 nucleotides matching TRBD1. This CDR3 has 15 residues. Germline V CDR1 and CDR2: SGHTA, FQGNSA. Losses at the gene ends were 5 bases for V and 7 bases for J; bases not matched to a gene: 6. The CDR3, as DNA: TGTGCCAGCAGCCAAGGACAGGGGGCTTTTGAAAAACTGTTTTTT. Its protein product is CASSQGQGAFEKLFF.

The chain is built from TRBV5-5 and TRBJ1-2; maybe TRBD1 (5 bases). The CDR3 runs 16 residues. V lost 0 bases to trimming and J lost 1 base, with 13 bases between them. The germline V gene has CDR1 SGHKS and CDR2 YYEKEE (reference sequence). CDR3 DNA sequence: TGTGCCAGCAGCTTGGGGGCAGGGCAGGGTAACTATGGCTACACCTTC. It translates to CASSLGAGQGNYGYTF.

This clonotype was seen a few times. The chain carries TRBV6-6 and TRBJ1-1, with D unclear. Trimming pared 5 bases from V and 7 bases from J, leaving 11 bases between. CDR1 is MNHNY, CDR2 SVGAGI, per germline (reference sequence). The CDR3 has 12 amino acids. CDR3 loop: CASSRLSFEAFF. The CDR3 nucleotides read TGTGCCAGCAGTCGGCTGTCCTTTGAAGCTTTCTTT.

This clonotype has more than one count but fewer than ten. V gene TRBV5-1 combines with J gene TRBJ2-3; TRBD2 aligns across 8 bases. Germline lookup yields CDR1 SGHRS and CDR2 YFSETQ. Losses at the gene ends were 4 bases for V and 3 bases for J; bases not matched to a gene: 13. The CDR3 is 17 amino acids. The CDR3, as DNA: TGCGCCAGCAGCGGGGGGTTCGGCGGGAGGTTGACAGATACGCAGTATTTT. Protein sequence: CASSGGFGGRLTDTQYF.